This TCR beta chain came from a study of early T cells in non-severe SARS-CoV-2 infection. Each CDR3 protein gets one entry after TCRdb re-called the 5' RACE reads with MiXCR. This table has roughly 53,000 distinct CDR3 sequences, about 9.4% appearing once. This clonotype has ten or more counts. In germline, CDR1 is MNHEY, CDR2 SMNVEV (reference sequence). The CDR3 runs to 14 residues. V gave up 6 bases and J gave up 3 bases; unmatched junction bases: 5. The TCR originated in an adult who was a healthcare worker with PCR-confirmed SARS-CoV-2 infection or an uninfected control (not recorded which). The J gene is TRBJ2-1, the V gene TRBV27; TRBD1 matches 7 bases. The source material was whole blood. The CDR3 reads CASRLGQFYNEQFF. In nucleotides, the CDR3 is TGTGCCAGCAGATTGGGACAGTTCTACAATGAGCAGTTCTTC.